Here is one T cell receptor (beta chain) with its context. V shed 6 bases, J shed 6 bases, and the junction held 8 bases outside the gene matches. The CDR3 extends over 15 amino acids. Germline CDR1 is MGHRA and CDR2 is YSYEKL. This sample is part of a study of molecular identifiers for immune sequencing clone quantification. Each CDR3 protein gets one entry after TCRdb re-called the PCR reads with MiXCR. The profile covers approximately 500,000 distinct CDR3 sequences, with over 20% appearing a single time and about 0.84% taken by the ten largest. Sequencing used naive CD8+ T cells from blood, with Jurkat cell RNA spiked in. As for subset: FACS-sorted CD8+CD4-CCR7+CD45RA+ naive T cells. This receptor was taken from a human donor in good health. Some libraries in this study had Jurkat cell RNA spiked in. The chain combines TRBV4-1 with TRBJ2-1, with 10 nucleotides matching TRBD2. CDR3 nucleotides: TGCGCCAGCAGTTTCTTAGCGGGGGGAGGCAATGAGCAGTTCTTC. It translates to CASSFLAGGGNEQFF.